Listed below are T cell receptor beta chains from one sample, sequenced in a study of response to subunit inactivated influenza vaccine. TCRdb fed the RT-PCR reads into MiXCR, producing one record per CDR3 protein. The data show 500,000 to 600,000 distinct CDR3 sequences, about 14% seen once. Sample: PBMCs from blood, taken roughly 13 days after vaccination. These receptor sequences come from a man aged 50 to 60 who received an inactivated influenza vaccine. The CDR3 runs from the conserved cysteine through the conserved F or W. The D gene is left open where the match is weak. Clone size is given for some rows only: seen once, a few or many times, or a class if the clone is expanded.

TRBV6-2/TRBV6-3	-	TRBJ2-4	few	CASSGPGALPNIQYF	TGTGCCAGCAGTGGGCCCGGAGCGCTCCCGAACATTCAGTACTTC
TRBV29-1	-	TRBJ2-7	few	CSVDTGSTYEQYF	TGCAGCGTTGATACGGGGTCAACCTACGAGCAGTACTTC
TRBV6-2/TRBV6-3	TRBD2	TRBJ2-1	few	CASSFPGLAGGHNEQFF	TGTGCCAGCAGTTTTCCGGGACTAGCGGGAGGGCATAATGAGCAGTTCTTC
TRBV12-3/TRBV12-4	-	TRBJ1-4	many	CASTLGNSNEKLFF	TGTGCCAGCACCTTGGGCAATAGTAATGAAAAACTGTTTTTT
TRBV4-3	-	TRBJ2-7	many	CASSQDPWGSYEQYF	TGCGCCAGCAGCCAAGATCCCTGGGGTTCCTACGAGCAGTACTTC
TRBV6-2/TRBV6-3	-	TRBJ2-4	few	CASSATAKNIQYF	TGTGCCAGCAGCGCCACAGCCAAAAACATTCAGTACTTC
TRBV3-1	TRBD1	TRBJ1-2	-	CASSRQGADYGYTF	TGTGCCAGCAGCCGACAGGGGGCTGACTATGGCTACACCTTC
TRBV10-3	-	TRBJ2-6	-	CAISEFVRASGANVLTF	TGTGCCATCAGTGAGTTTGTCAGGGCCTCTGGGGCCAACGTCCTGACTTTC
TRBV7-9	-	TRBJ1-5	many	CASSPQGGNQPQHF	TGTGCCAGCAGTCCACAGGGAGGCAATCAGCCCCAGCATTTT
TRBV4-1	-	TRBJ2-7	-	CASSQEVGGAYEQYF	TGCGCCAGCAGCCAAGAGGTCGGAGGGGCCTACGAGCAGTACTTC
TRBV13	-	TRBJ2-7	large	CASGTGAGVYEQYF	TGTGCCAGCGGTACAGGCGCAGGTGTGTACGAGCAGTACTTC
TRBV4-2	-	TRBJ1-6	few	CASSPPRGSYNSPLHF	TGTGCCAGCAGCCCCCCCCGAGGCTCCTATAATTCACCCCTCCACTTT
TRBV12-3/TRBV12-4	TRBD2	TRBJ2-3	-	CASSPRGTSRDTQYF	TGTGCCAGCAGTCCCCGCGGGACTAGTAGGGATACGCAGTATTTT
TRBV12-3/TRBV12-4	-	TRBJ2-5	many	CASSLAALQETQYF	TGTGCCAGCAGTTTAGCGGCCCTTCAAGAGACCCAGTACTTC
TRBV29-1	TRBD1	TRBJ1-1	few	CSVEEGTGGTEAFF	TGCAGCGTTGAAGAGGGGACAGGGGGCACTGAAGCTTTCTTT
TRBV4-1	-	TRBJ1-1	-	CASSQDHLTAYTEAFF	TGCGCCAGCAGCCAAGATCATCTGACAGCGTACACTGAAGCTTTCTTT
TRBV6-1	-	TRBJ2-7	few	CATRVDRNTYEQYF	TGTGCCACCCGAGTAGACAGGAACACCTACGAGCAGTACTTC
TRBV6-2/TRBV6-3	-	TRBJ1-1	few	CASSYWENTEAFF	TGTGCCAGCAGTTACTGGGAGAACACTGAAGCTTTCTTT
TRBV4-1	-	TRBJ2-5	-	CASSQIRDKQTQYF	TGCGCCAGCAGCCAGATCCGGGACAAGCAGACCCAGTACTTC
TRBV11-2	-	TRBJ2-7	-	CASSLVGTNTEQYF	TGTGCCAGCAGCTTAGTGGGGACGAATACTGAGCAGTACTTC
TRBV7-9	-	TRBJ1-3	many	CASSLVSPGNTIYF	TGTGCCAGCAGCTTAGTATCCCCAGGAAACACCATATATTTT
TRBV10-3	-	TRBJ1-4	-	CAISESGLRDEKLFF	TGTGCCATCAGTGAGTCAGGACTCCGCGATGAAAAACTGTTTTTT
TRBV19	-	TRBJ1-2	once	CASSIMLDSVAGYTF	TGTGCCAGTAGTATAATGCTGGACTCCGTAGCTGGCTACACCTTC
TRBV5-1	-	TRBJ2-5	-	CASSPLAGLQETQYF	TGCGCCAGCAGCCCTCTGGCGGGGCTTCAAGAGACCCAGTACTTC
TRBV14	TRBD1	TRBJ1-5	few	CASSATGFNQPQHF	TGTGCCAGCAGCGCGACAGGGTTCAATCAGCCCCAGCATTTT
TRBV7-2	TRBD2	TRBJ2-7	few	CASSLDGGAHEQYF	TGTGCCAGCAGCTTAGACGGGGGGGCCCACGAGCAGTACTTC
TRBV29-1	-	TRBJ2-7	few	CSVARGYFYEQYF	TGCAGCGTTGCCAGGGGCTACTTCTACGAGCAGTACTTC
TRBV28	TRBD2	TRBJ2-1	-	CASSFFLAGVENEQFF	TGTGCCAGCAGTTTTTTTTTAGCGGGAGTAGAAAATGAGCAGTTCTTC
TRBV28	-	TRBJ1-5	-	CASRRGSGVGNQPQHF	TGTGCCAGCAGGAGGGGTTCGGGGGTCGGAAATCAGCCCCAGCATTTT
TRBV6-2/TRBV6-3	TRBD1	TRBJ2-5	-	CASSRRPPGQGSAAESQYF	TGTGCCAGCAGTCGGCGACCCCCGGGACAGGGGAGTGCGGCGGAGTCCCAGTACTTC
TRBV6-1	-	TRBJ2-7	-	CASTPDLLGGEQYF	TGTGCCAGCACCCCGGATTTACTTGGGGGGGAGCAGTACTTC
TRBV12-3/TRBV12-4	-	TRBJ1-1	-	CASGFHPTNTEAFF	TGTGCCAGCGGCTTCCACCCAACGAACACTGAAGCTTTCTTT
TRBV28	-	TRBJ1-6	few	CASSLPGLPLHF	TGTGCCAGCAGTTTGCCGGGTTTACCCCTCCACTTT
TRBV10-3	-	TRBJ2-2	-	CAISAALTNTGELFF	TGTGCCATCAGTGCGGCCCTGACGAACACCGGGGAGCTGTTTTTT
TRBV20-1	TRBD2	TRBJ2-1	few	CSAREGGVRNEQFF	TGCAGTGCTAGAGAGGGAGGGGTTCGTAATGAGCAGTTCTTC
TRBV10-3	-	TRBJ1-2	few	CAIPGQNYGYTF	TGTGCCATCCCAGGACAGAACTATGGCTACACCTTC
TRBV4-3	-	TRBJ1-1	few	CASSQSDRSNTEAFF	TGCGCCAGCAGCCAATCCGACCGTTCGAACACTGAAGCTTTCTTT
TRBV10-3	-	TRBJ2-5	many	CAISAGQDQETQYF	TGTGCCATCAGTGCGGGGCAGGACCAAGAGACCCAGTACTTC
TRBV7-6	-	TRBJ2-3	few	CASSSGTTNTDTQYF	TGTGCCAGCAGCTCCGGAACGACCAACACAGATACGCAGTATTTT
TRBV4-3	-	TRBJ2-7	-	CASSQDVGAGEQYF	TGCGCCAGCAGCCAAGATGTAGGGGCGGGGGAGCAGTACTTC
TRBV30	TRBD1	TRBJ2-2	few	CAWWDRVTGELFF	TGTGCCTGGTGGGACAGGGTTACCGGGGAGCTGTTTTTT
TRBV15	-	TRBJ2-4	-	CATSRDPPRAERNIQYF	TGTGCCACCAGCAGAGATCCCCCGAGGGCGGAAAGAAACATTCAGTACTTC